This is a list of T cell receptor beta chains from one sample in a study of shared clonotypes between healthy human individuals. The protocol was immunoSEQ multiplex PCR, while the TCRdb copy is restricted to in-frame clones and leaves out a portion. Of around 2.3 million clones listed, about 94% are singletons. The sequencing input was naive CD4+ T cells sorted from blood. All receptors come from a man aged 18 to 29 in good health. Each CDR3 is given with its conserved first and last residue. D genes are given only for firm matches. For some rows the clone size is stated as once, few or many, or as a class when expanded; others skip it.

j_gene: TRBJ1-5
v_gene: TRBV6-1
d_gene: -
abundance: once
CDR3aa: CASLWGADNQPQHF
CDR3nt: TGTGCCAGCCTCTGGGGGGCCGACAATCAGCCCCAGCATTTT

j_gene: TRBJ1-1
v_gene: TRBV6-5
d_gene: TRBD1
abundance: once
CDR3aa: CASSRDRGLTEAFF
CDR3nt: TGTGCCAGCAGTAGGGACAGGGGGCTCACTGAAGCTTTCTTT

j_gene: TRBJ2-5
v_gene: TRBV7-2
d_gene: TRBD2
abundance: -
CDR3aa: CASSSGGISETQYF
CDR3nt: TGTGCCAGCAGCAGCGGGGGGATTTCGGAGACCCAGTACTTC

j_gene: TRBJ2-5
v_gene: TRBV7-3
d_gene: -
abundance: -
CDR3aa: CASSLQHQETQYF
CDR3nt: TGTGCCAGCAGCTTACAGCACCAAGAGACCCAGTACTTC

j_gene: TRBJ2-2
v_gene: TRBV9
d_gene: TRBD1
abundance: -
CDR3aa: CASSVDRGPTGELFF
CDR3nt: TGTGCCAGCAGCGTTGACAGGGGGCCCACCGGGGAGCTGTTTTTT

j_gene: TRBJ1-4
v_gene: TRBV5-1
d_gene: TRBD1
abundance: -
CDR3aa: CASSLRGTDEKLFF
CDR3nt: TGCGCCAGCAGCTTGAGAGGGACAGATGAAAAACTGTTTTTT

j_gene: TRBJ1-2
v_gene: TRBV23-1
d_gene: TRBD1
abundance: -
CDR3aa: CASSRTGDYGYTF
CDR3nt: TGCGCCAGCAGCCGTACAGGGGACTATGGCTACACCTTC

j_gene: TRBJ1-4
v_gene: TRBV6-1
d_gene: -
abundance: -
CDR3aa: CASRTGEKLFF
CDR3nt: TGTGCCAGCAGAACAGGGGAAAAACTGTTTTTT

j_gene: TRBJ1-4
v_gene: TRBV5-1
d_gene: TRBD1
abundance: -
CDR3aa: CASSLVGQAATNEKLFF
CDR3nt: TGCGCCAGCAGCTTGGTGGGACAGGCGGCAACTAATGAAAAACTGTTTTTT

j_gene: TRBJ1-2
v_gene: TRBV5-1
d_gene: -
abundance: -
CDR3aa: CASSLGETIHYGYTF
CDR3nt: TGCGCCAGCAGCTTAGGGGAGACTATTCACTATGGCTACACCTTC

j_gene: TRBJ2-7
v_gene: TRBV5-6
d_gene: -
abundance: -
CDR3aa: CASSLVGSEQYF
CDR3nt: TGTGCCAGCAGCTTGGTGGGGAGCGAGCAGTACTTC

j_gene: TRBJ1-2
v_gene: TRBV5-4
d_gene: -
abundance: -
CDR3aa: CASSPSWETNYGYTF
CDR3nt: TGTGCCAGCAGCCCATCTTGGGAGACCAACTATGGCTACACCTTC

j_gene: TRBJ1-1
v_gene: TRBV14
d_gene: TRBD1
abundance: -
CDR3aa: CASNRQGANTEAFF
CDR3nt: TGTGCCAGCAACCGACAGGGCGCGAACACTGAAGCTTTCTTT

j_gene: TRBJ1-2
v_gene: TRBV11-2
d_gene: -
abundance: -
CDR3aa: CASSLLRIPSEGYTF
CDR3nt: TGTGCCAGCAGCTTACTTAGGATACCTTCGGAGGGCTACACCTTC

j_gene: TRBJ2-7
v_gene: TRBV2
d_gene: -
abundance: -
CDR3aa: CASSEASGAYGEQYF
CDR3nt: TGTGCCAGCAGTGAGGCCAGTGGTGCTTATGGCGAGCAGTACTTC

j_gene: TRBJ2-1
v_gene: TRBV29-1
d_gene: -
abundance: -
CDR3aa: CSDTTRISNEQFF
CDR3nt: TGCAGCGATACGACACGGATTTCGAATGAGCAGTTCTTC

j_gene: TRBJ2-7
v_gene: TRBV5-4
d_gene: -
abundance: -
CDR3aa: CASSLEIRDFEQYF
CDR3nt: TGTGCCAGCAGCTTGGAAATCCGGGACTTCGAGCAGTACTTC

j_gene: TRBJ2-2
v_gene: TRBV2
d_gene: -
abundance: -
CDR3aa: CASSEVHSLTGELFF
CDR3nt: TGTGCCAGCAGTGAGGTCCATTCCCTGACCGGGGAGCTGTTTTTT

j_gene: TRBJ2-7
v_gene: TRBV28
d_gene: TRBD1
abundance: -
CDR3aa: CASSLAGQGPYEQYF
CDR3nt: TGTGCCAGCAGTTTAGCGGGACAGGGACCCTACGAGCAGTACTTC

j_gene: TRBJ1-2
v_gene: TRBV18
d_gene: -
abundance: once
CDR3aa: CASSPGADYGYTF
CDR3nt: TGTGCCAGCTCACCAGGGGCCGACTATGGCTACACCTTC

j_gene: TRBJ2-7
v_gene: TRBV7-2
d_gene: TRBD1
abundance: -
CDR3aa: CASSVGQGRGEQYF
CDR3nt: TGTGCCAGCAGCGTAGGACAGGGACGGGGCGAGCAGTACTTC

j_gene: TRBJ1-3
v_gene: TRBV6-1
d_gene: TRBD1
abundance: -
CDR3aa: CASTVEQGAGNTIYF
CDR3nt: TGTGCCAGCACCGTAGAACAGGGGGCTGGAAACACCATATATTTT

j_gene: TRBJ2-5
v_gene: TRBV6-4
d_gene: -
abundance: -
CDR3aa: CASSDELAEAQETQYF
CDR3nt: TGTGCCAGCAGTGACGAATTAGCGGAGGCCCAAGAGACCCAGTACTTC

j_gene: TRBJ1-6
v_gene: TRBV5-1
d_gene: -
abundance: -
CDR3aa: CASSPTGNSPLHF
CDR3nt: TGCGCCAGCAGCCCTACAGGGAATTCACCCCTCCACTTT

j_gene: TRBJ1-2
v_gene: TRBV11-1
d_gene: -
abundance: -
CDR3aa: CASRLGHGGTKSDYF
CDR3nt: TGTGCCAGCAGGCTTGGGCATGGGGGCACAAAATCCGATTACTTC

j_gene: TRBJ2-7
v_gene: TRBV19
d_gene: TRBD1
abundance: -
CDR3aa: CASSAEGQGARSYEQYF
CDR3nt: TGTGCCAGTAGTGCCGAAGGACAGGGGGCCCGCTCCTACGAGCAGTACTTC

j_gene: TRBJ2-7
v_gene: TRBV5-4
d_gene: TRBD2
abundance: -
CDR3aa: CASSLEAAGGPHEQYF
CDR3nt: TGTGCCAGCAGCTTGGAGGCAGCGGGAGGGCCGCACGAGCAGTACTTC

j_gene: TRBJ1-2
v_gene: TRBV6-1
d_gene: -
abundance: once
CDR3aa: CASSSRLGANYGYTF
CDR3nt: TGTGCCAGCAGTTCTCGGTTGGGAGCTAACTATGGCTACACCTTC

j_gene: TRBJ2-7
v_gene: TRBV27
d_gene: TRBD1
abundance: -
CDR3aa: CASSSPGQGSGEQYF
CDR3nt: TGTGCCAGCAGTTCCCCGGGACAGGGATCGGGCGAGCAGTACTTC

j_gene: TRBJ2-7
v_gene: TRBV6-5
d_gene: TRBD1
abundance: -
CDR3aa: CASRRTGVTSYEQYF
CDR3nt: TGTGCCAGCAGGAGGACAGGGGTTACCTCCTACGAGCAGTACTTC

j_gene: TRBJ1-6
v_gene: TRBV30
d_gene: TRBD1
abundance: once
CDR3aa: CAWSAGTGARYDNSPLHF
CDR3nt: TGTGCCTGGAGTGCGGGGACAGGGGCCCGGTATGATAATTCACCCCTCCACTTT

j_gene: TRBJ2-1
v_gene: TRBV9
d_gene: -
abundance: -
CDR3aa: CASSTDNEQFF
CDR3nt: TGTGCCAGTAGCACCGACAATGAGCAGTTCTTC

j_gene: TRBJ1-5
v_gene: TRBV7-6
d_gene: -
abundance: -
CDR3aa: CASRAGDNQPQHF
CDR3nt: TGTGCCAGCAGGGCCGGGGATAATCAGCCCCAGCATTTT